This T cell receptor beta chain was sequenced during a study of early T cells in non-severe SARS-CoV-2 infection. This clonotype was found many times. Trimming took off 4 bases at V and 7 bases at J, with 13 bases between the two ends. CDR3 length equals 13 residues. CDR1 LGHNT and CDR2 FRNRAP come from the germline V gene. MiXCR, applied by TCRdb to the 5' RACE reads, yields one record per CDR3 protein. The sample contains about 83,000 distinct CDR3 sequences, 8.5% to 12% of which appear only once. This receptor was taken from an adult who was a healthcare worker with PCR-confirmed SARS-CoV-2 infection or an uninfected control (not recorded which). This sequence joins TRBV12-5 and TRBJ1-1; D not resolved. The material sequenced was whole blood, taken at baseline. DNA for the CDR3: TGTGCTAGTGGTTCCGGCGAGGGCCGTGAAGCTTTCTTT. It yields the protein CASGSGEGREAFF.